The 21 T cell receptor beta chains reported below all come from one sample, sequenced in a study of shared clonotypes between healthy human individuals. Measured with immunoSEQ multiplex PCR; TCRdb has only the in-frame clones, and not every one. The sample lists roughly 1,000,000 clones, approximately 80% seen once, with around 0.61% in the top ten. Sequenced material: memory CD4+ T cells from PBMCs. Subset here: CD45RA-negative fraction. The receptors come from a man between 18 and 35 years old in good health. Some clones in this sample may be carry-over from other donors' samples.

A few counts support this clone. The chain carries TRBV30 and TRBJ2-7, with D maybe TRBD2 (5 bases). The CDR3 extends over 16 amino acids. In germline, CDR1 is GTSNPN, CDR2 SVGIG (reference sequence). Trimming left V 0 bases short and J 0 bases short, with 15 bases between. Written as DNA, the CDR3 is TGTGCCTGGAGTGTACGGGTACTCGGGGTCTCCTACGAGCAGTACTTC. Its translation: CAWSVRVLGVSYEQYF.

With respect to this clone: With only one base between it and a far larger clone, this is likely a read error. V is TRBV4-1 and J is TRBJ2-2; 8 bases are shared with TRBD2. Germline V CDR1 and CDR2: MGHRA, YSYEKL. V shed 6 bases, J shed 0 bases, and the junction held 3 bases outside the gene matches. The CDR3 totals 15 residues. The CDR3 bases are TGCGCCAGCAGAGGTAGCGGGACGAACACCGGGGAGCTGTTTTTT. The encoded protein is CASRGSGTNTGELFF.

In this sample, this clone turned up a few times. The chain is built from TRBV19 and TRBJ1-1; D is unclear. CDR3 length equals 14 residues. In germline, CDR1 is LNHDA, CDR2 SQIVND (reference sequence). V lost 6 bases and J lost 0, with 11 bases in between. The CDR3 DNA reads TGTGCCAGTAGAGGTTGGGGAATGAACACTGAAGCTTTCTTT. Its protein is CASRGWGMNTEAFF.

This clone was counted a single time. V and J are TRBV19 and TRBJ2-5; 8 bases agree with TRBD1. From germline, CDR1 is LNHDA and CDR2 SQIVND (reference sequence). The V segment lost 4 bases and the J segment 5 bases; nucleotides outside the gene matches: 12. The CDR3 is 16 amino acids. CDR3 region: CASSRGQGAGEETQYF. The DNA for the CDR3 is TGTGCCAGTAGTAGGGGCCAGGGGGCAGGGGAGGAGACCCAGTACTTC.

This chain connects TRBV7-3 to TRBJ2-1; 7 nucleotides align to TRBD2. The CDR3 is 17 residues long. The germline V gene has CDR1 SGHTA and CDR2 FQGTGA. V was pared by 5 bases and J by 6 bases, with 16 bases of the junction left unmatched. CDR3 DNA sequence: TGTGCCAGCAGCCCTCCACCCCGACTAGCTCCGTCCAATGAGCAGTTCTTC. This encodes CASSPPPRLAPSNEQFF.

The chain uses TRBV7-2 and TRBJ1-5, with a possible D match to TRBD1 (6 bases). Trimming cost V 3 bases and J 0 bases, with 15 bases left between them. The CDR3 extends over 17 amino acids. Germline V gives CDR1 SGHTA, CDR2 FQGNSA. As DNA, the CDR3 is TGTGCCAGCAGCTTGGGCAGGGGCCCCAATAGCAATCAGCCCCAGCATTTT. Protein: CASSLGRGPNSNQPQHF.

The chain has TRBV29-1 and TRBJ2-1, with 12 nucleotides matching TRBD2. V shed 6 bases and J 8 bases; nucleotides not matched to a gene: 5. This CDR3 comprises 13 residues. The germline V gene has CDR1 SQVTM and CDR2 ANQGSEA. Written as DNA, the CDR3 is TGCAGCGTGCGGGCTAGCGGGAGGGATGAGCAGTTCTTC. It translates to CSVRASGRDEQFF.

Turning to this clone: Within the sample, other DNA sequences also encode this same CDR3. J is TRBJ2-3 and V is TRBV5-1, with D perhaps TRBD1 (5 bases). The CDR3 sequence is 14 residues long. Deletions cut 5 bases from V and 2 bases from J, with 12 bases between. In germline, CDR1 is SGHRS, CDR2 YFSETQ. The CDR3 nucleotides read TGCGCCAGCAGTGGGCAGGGCGACACAGATACGCAGTATTTT. Protein sequence: CASSGQGDTDTQYF.

This clone has only one observation. The sample contains more than one DNA sequence encoding this CDR3. The chain joins TRBV28 to TRBJ2-1; TRBD1 matches at 10 bases. Germline trimming cut 2 bases from V and 5 bases from J; bases unmatched to any gene: 6. The germline gives CDR1 MDHEN, CDR2 SYDVKM. The CDR3 is 16 amino acids. The CDR3 DNA reads as TGTGCCAGCAGTTTACCCCGGGACAGGGGAAACAATGAGCAGTTCTTC. Protein product: CASSLPRDRGNNEQFF.

Remarks on this clone: A much larger clone differs by one base, so this may be a read error. Without the conserved terminal phenylalanine or tryptophan, this CDR3 likely stems from a read error. This chain uses TRBV28 with TRBJ1-2; 8 positions agree with TRBD1. Losses at the gene ends were 2 bases for V and 6 bases for J; bases not matched to a gene: 8. This CDR3 region has 15 residues. The germline gives CDR1 MDHEN, CDR2 SYDVKM. CDR3 coding DNA: TGTGCCAGCAGTTTAACCCAGGGGGCGTCTAATGGCTACACCTCC. It codes for CASSLTQGASNGYTS.

CDR3 protein: CASSAIVGIYNEQFF. CDR3 in DNA: TGTGCCAGCAGTGCAATAGTGGGGATCTACAATGAGCAGTTCTTC. V is TRBV28 and J is TRBJ2-1; D call uncertain. Trimming left V 5 bases short and J 3 bases short, with 14 bases between. The CDR3 runs 15 residues. In germline, CDR1 is MDHEN, CDR2 SYDVKM.

This clone was seen once. The chain joins TRBV28 to TRBJ1-3; D ambiguous. The CDR3 length is 13 residues. Germline CDR1 reads MDHEN; CDR2 reads SYDVKM. Trimming shortened V by 6 bases and J by 4 bases, and 10 bases separated the two germline ends. The CDR3 loop is CASRSTAGNTIYF. The CDR3 bases are TGTGCCAGCAGGAGCACAGCCGGAAACACCATATATTTT.

V and J are TRBV2 and TRBJ2-3; D may be TRBD2 (6 bases). The ends were cut back, 4 bases at V and 3 bases at J, with 11 bases in the middle. CDR1 is SNHLY and CDR2 is FYNNEI in the germline V gene. CDR3 size: 14 residues. CDR3 in amino acids: CASSGRGLTDTQYF. CDR3 coding DNA: TGTGCCAGCAGTGGGCGGGGCCTAACAGATACGCAGTATTTT.

This clone was observed a few times. The chain recombines TRBV13 with TRBJ1-1; unclear D gene. From germline, CDR1 is PRHDT and CDR2 FYEKMQ (reference sequence). V lost 4 bases to trimming and J lost 1 base, with 7 bases between them. CDR3 size: 13 residues. Here the CDR3 reads CASSSDTNTEAFF. The CDR3 bases are TGTGCCAGCAGCTCCGACACGAACACTGAAGCTTTCTTT.

This sequence joins TRBV29-1 and TRBJ2-3; tentative D call: TRBD2 (6 bases). The V and J ends lost 7 bases and 3 bases respectively, with 14 bases between them. The CDR3 length is 13 residues. Per germline, CDR1 SQVTM and CDR2 ANQGSEA. The CDR3 is CSELTAGTDTQYF. Written as DNA, the CDR3 is TGCAGCGAGTTGACGGCGGGGACAGATACGCAGTATTTT.

This clone has a single count. The chain couples TRBV5-4 to TRBJ1-2; 10 bases line up with TRBD1. Per the germline V gene, CDR1 is SGHNT and CDR2 is YYREEE (reference sequence). The junction had 1 base not matched to a gene; V was cut back by 2 bases and J by 6 bases. The CDR3 contains 13 residues. For the CDR3, the DNA is TGTGCCAGCAGCTTCGGGACAGGGGATGGCTACACCTTC. Residues: CASSFGTGDGYTF.

The rearrangement links TRBV11-2 to TRBJ2-3, with 8 bases matching TRBD2. The CDR3 covers 16 residues. Germline CDR1 SGHAT, CDR2 FQNNGV. The J segment lost 6 bases and the V segment lost 7 bases, leaving 15 bases of the junction unmatched. CDR3 residues: CASNHQRGTYVDTQYF. For the CDR3, the DNA is TGTGCCAGCAACCATCAGCGGGGGACTTATGTTGATACGCAGTATTTT.

The CDR3 DNA reads as TGTGCCAGCAGATGGGGCGTCTCCACAGATACGCAGTATTTT. Protein product: CASRWGVSTDTQYF. V gene TRBV5-4 combines with J gene TRBJ2-3, with D perhaps matching TRBD1 (5 bases). Trimming pared 5 bases from V and 2 bases from J, leaving 12 bases between. Germline loops: CDR1 SGHNT, CDR2 YYREEE (reference sequence). The CDR3 length is 14 residues.

The chain carries TRBV5-6 and TRBJ1-5; no clear D gene. Looked up from germline, CDR1 is SGHDT and CDR2 is YYEEEE. V shed 0 bases and J shed 6 bases, with 7 bases lying between them. The CDR3 sequence is 13 residues long. The CDR3 nucleotides read TGTGCCAGCAGCTTGGGAAGGACTCAGCCCCAGCATTTT. This sequence encodes CASSLGRTQPQHF.

This clone was detected once. The V gene is TRBV5-1, the J gene TRBJ2-5; D possibly corresponds to TRBD1 (6 bases). Germline V gene lookup returns CDR1 SGHRS and CDR2 YFSETQ. Trimming removed 7 bases at V and 3 bases at J, with 16 bases between. The CDR3 is made up of 14 amino acids. In nucleotides, the CDR3 is TGCGCCAGCTATTCGGGACAAGTGGAAGAGACCCAGTACTTC. Translating it yields CASYSGQVEETQYF.

The chain employs TRBV30 and TRBJ1-2; D gene uncertain. Trimming removed 1 base from V and 4 bases from J, with 16 bases in between. Germline V lookup: CDR1 GTSNPN, CDR2 SVGIG (reference sequence). The CDR3 runs 15 residues. The CDR3 bases are TGTGCCTGGAGTGCCAGTCGGTCCCGGGGCTATGGCTACACCTTC. It specifies CAWSASRSRGYGYTF.